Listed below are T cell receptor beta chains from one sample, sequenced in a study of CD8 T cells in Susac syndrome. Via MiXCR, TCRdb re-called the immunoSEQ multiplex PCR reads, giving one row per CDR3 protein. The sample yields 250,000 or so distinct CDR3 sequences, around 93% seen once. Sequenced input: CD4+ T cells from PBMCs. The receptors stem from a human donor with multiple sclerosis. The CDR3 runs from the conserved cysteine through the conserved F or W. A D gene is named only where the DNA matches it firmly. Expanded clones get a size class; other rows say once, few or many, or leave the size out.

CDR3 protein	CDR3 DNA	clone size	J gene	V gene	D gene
CSVDRVSAEAFF	TGCAGCGTCGACAGGGTTAGCGCTGAAGCTTTCTTT	once	TRBJ1-1	TRBV29-1	TRBD1
CASSQGQVSEQYF	TGTGCCAGCAGCCAAGGGCAGGTGAGCGAGCAGTACTTC	few	TRBJ2-7	TRBV3-1	.
CAWSPLAYNKQFF	TGTGCCTGGAGCCCGTTGGCGTACAATAAGCAGTTCTTC	.	TRBJ2-1	TRBV30	.
CASSLSPPRQGGSPLHF	TGCGCCAGCAGCTTGTCCCCACCGCGGCAGGGAGGTTCACCCCTCCACTTT	.	TRBJ1-6	TRBV5-1	.
CASSLSGLEGETQYF	TGTGCCAGCAGCTTATCGGGACTAGAGGGGGAGACCCAGTACTTC	.	TRBJ2-5	TRBV7-9	TRBD2
CASRFSGPGYTF	TGTGCCAGCAGGTTCTCCGGGCCCGGCTACACCTTC	.	TRBJ1-2	TRBV5-6	.
CSARDGITQSRVKAKNIQYF	TGCAGTGCTAGAGATGGCATCACTCAGTCGAGGGTAAAAGCCAAAAACATTCAGTACTTC	.	TRBJ2-4	TRBV20-1	.
CATSETHRGGMNTEAFF	TGTGCCACCAGTGAGACCCACAGGGGCGGAATGAACACTGAAGCTTTCTTT	once	TRBJ1-1	TRBV24-1	TRBD1
CSVVVAAQAKNIQYF	TGCAGCGTTGTGGTAGCGGCCCAAGCCAAAAACATTCAGTACTTC	.	TRBJ2-4	TRBV29-1	.
CASRRGIAYEQYF	TGTGCCAGCAGACGGGGGATAGCTTACGAGCAGTACTTC	.	TRBJ2-7	TRBV5-6	.
CASSPRTPNNEQFF	TGCGCCAGCAGCCCAAGGACACCAAACAATGAGCAGTTCTTC	.	TRBJ2-1	TRBV5-1	.
CASSFRGGGGGQETQYF	TGTGCCAGCAGCTTCAGAGGTGGCGGGGGGGGGCAAGAGACCCAGTACTTC	.	TRBJ2-5	TRBV11-2	TRBD2
CAWSGGLAVNEQFF	TGTGCCTGGAGTGGGGGACTAGCGGTCAATGAGCAGTTCTTC	.	TRBJ2-1	TRBV30	TRBD2
CSAKSLAYNEQFF	TGCAGTGCTAAATCACTAGCCTACAATGAGCAGTTCTTC	.	TRBJ2-1	TRBV20-1	.
CASSQAGQGNTEAFF	TGTGCCAGCAGCCAGGCAGGACAGGGCAACACTGAAGCTTTCTTT	.	TRBJ1-1	TRBV4-2	TRBD1
CSAGGGLGRAETQYF	TGCAGTGCTGGGGGGGGACTAGGTCGGGCGGAGACCCAGTACTTC	.	TRBJ2-5	TRBV20-1	TRBD2
CASSLFSRGYEQYF	TGTGCCAGCAGTTTATTTTCCAGGGGCTACGAGCAGTACTTC	.	TRBJ2-7	TRBV28	.
CASTLTGGNAGELFF	TGTGCCAGTACCCTGACCGGGGGAAACGCCGGGGAGCTGTTTTTT	.	TRBJ2-2	TRBV19	.
CASRVGQGNTGELFF	TGTGCCAGCAGGGTGGGACAGGGGAACACCGGGGAGCTGTTTTTT	.	TRBJ2-2	TRBV6-6	TRBD1
CAISSGGSNQETQYF	TGTGCCATTTCTAGCGGGGGATCTAACCAAGAGACCCAGTACTTC	.	TRBJ2-5	TRBV10-3	TRBD2
CASSSNLNTQYF	TGTGCCAGCAGCTCAAACCTTAATACGCAGTATTTT	.	TRBJ2-3	TRBV9	.
CSAREGSYGYTF	TGCAGTGCTAGAGAGGGGTCCTATGGCTACACCTTC	.	TRBJ1-2	TRBV20-1	.
CASSLGGHLNSPLHF	TGCGCCAGCAGCTTGGGAGGACACCTTAATTCACCCCTCCACTTT	.	TRBJ1-6	TRBV5-1	.
CASSLRSGQETQYF	TGCGCCAGCAGCTTGAGGTCGGGACAAGAGACCCAGTACTTC	.	TRBJ2-5	TRBV5-1	.
CASSSSGGESEAFF	TGTGCCAGCAGTAGCTCAGGGGGCGAGTCTGAAGCTTTCTTT	.	TRBJ1-1	TRBV6-4	TRBD1
CASSQDRVGQTGNTIYF	TGCGCCAGCAGCCAAGATAGGGTCGGACAGACTGGAAACACCATATATTTT	.	TRBJ1-3	TRBV4-1	.
CASSYGYGALSTEAFF	TGTGCCAGCAGTTATGGGTACGGGGCCTTGAGCACTGAAGCTTTCTTT	.	TRBJ1-1	TRBV6-5	.
CASSPAGTGASDTQYF	TGTGCCAGCTCACCAGCCGGGACAGGGGCTTCAGATACGCAGTATTTT	.	TRBJ2-3	TRBV18	TRBD1
CASSLEGNSYNSPLHF	TGTGCCAGTAGTTTGGAGGGGAACTCCTATAATTCACCCCTCCACTTT	once	TRBJ1-6	TRBV19	.
CSANPQRGSQETQYF	TGCAGTGCTAACCCGCAGCGGGGCTCGCAAGAGACCCAGTACTTC	.	TRBJ2-5	TRBV20-1	TRBD2
CASRVAGAETQYF	TGTGCCAGCAGGGTAGCGGGAGCAGAGACCCAGTACTTC	.	TRBJ2-5	TRBV25-1	TRBD2